The rows below give T cell receptor beta chains drawn from one sample of a study of cytomegalovirus exposure and HLA in healthy donors. Clones were sequenced by immunoSEQ multiplex PCR, and TCRdb holds only the in-frame ones, with some missing. This table has about 70,000 clones, 70% to 85% appearing once. The sample comprised PBMCs. Receptors originate from a girl aged 5-17 years in good health and CMV-seropositive. CDR3s include the opening cysteine and the closing phenylalanine or tryptophan. D genes are given only for firm matches. The size of a clone is reported for some rows only, either as once, few or many, or as a class for expanded clones.

d_call | j_call | clone_size | v_call | cdr3_nt | cdr3_aa
NA | TRBJ1-3 | NA | TRBV7-9 | TGTGCCAGCAGCTGGTCCGGCGGATCTGGAAACACCATATATTTT | CASSWSGGSGNTIYF
NA | TRBJ2-4 | few | TRBV19 | TGTGCCAGTAGTACTCAAAACATTCAGTACTTC | CASSTQNIQYF
TRBD1 | TRBJ2-7 | NA | TRBV11-2 | TGTGCCAGCAGCAGGGGGGCGGGACAGGCCTACTACGAGCAGTACTTC | CASSRGAGQAYYEQYF
NA | TRBJ2-6 | few | TRBV30 | TGTGCCTGGAGCGGCTCTGGGGCCAACGTCCTGACTTTC | CAWSGSGANVLTF
NA | TRBJ1-6 | NA | TRBV5-4 | TGTGCCAGCAGCTTGGCTGAGACCCACCGGGGTTCACCCCTCCACTTT | CASSLAETHRGSPLHF
NA | TRBJ1-1 | NA | TRBV11-2 | TGTGCCAGCAGCTTTGGAGGGCCTGAAGCTTTCTTT | CASSFGGPEAFF
NA | TRBJ1-1 | NA | TRBV7-2 | TGTGCCAGCAGCTTTAGACAGGACACTGAAGCTTTCTTT | CASSFRQDTEAFF
TRBD2 | TRBJ2-5 | few | TRBV5-1 | TGCGCCAGCAGCGTGGCTAGCGGCTTGGAGACCCAGTACTTC | CASSVASGLETQYF
NA | TRBJ2-7 | NA | TRBV11-2 | TGTGCCAGCAGCTTTGCCGGGAGAGGCCACGAGCAGTACTTC | CASSFAGRGHEQYF
TRBD1 | TRBJ2-5 | NA | TRBV5-8 | TGTGCCAGCAGCTTGGGGACAGGGGCTCAAGAGACCCAGTACTTC | CASSLGTGAQETQYF
NA | TRBJ1-6 | NA | TRBV6-5 | TGTGCCAGCAGTTCCGTCGCCCCTCCTGGGCTCTCACCCCTCCACTTT | CASSSVAPPGLSPLHF
TRBD1 | TRBJ2-7 | NA | TRBV5-1 | TGCGCCAGCAGCTTACAACCGGACAGGTTCTACGAGCAGTACTTC | CASSLQPDRFYEQYF
TRBD1 | TRBJ1-6 | NA | TRBV4-2 | TGTGCCAGCAGCCAAGTTCGACCGGGACAGGGTTCCATTTTGGGGAATTCACCCCTCCACTTT | CASSQVRPGQGSILGNSPLHF
TRBD1 | TRBJ2-2 | NA | TRBV5-1 | TGCGCCAGCAGCAAGGACAGGGTTGGCGGGGAGCTGTTTTTT | CASSKDRVGGELFF
TRBD1 | TRBJ2-7 | few | TRBV11-2 | TGTGCCAGCAGCCTGGGGACAGGGGCGCACGAGCAGTACTTC | CASSLGTGAHEQYF
NA | TRBJ1-2 | NA | TRBV6-5 | TGTGCCAGCAGGCCCCAGGGCAACTATGGCTACACCTTC | CASRPQGNYGYTF
NA | TRBJ2-2 | NA | TRBV30 | TGTGCCTGGAAGTGGGGCGGGGAAACCGGGGAGCTGTTTTTT | CAWKWGGETGELFF
TRBD1 | TRBJ1-1 | few | TRBV7-6 | TGTGCCAGCAGCTTGACCGGGCAGGGGGCGAGTAGGGCTTTCTTT | CASSLTGQGASRAFF
TRBD1 | TRBJ1-5 | NA | TRBV9 | TGTGCCAGCAGCGTCGGACAGGTATATAGCAATCAGCCCCAGCATTTT | CASSVGQVYSNQPQHF
TRBD2 | TRBJ2-2 | few | TRBV14 | TGTGCCAGCAGCCAAGAAGAGGGAGGGTACACCGGGGAGCTGTTTTTT | CASSQEEGGYTGELFF
TRBD1 | TRBJ1-2 | NA | TRBV18 | TGTGCCAGCTCACCTCCGGGACAGGGACTTGGCTACACCTTC | CASSPPGQGLGYTF
NA | TRBJ1-1 | NA | TRBV28 | TGTGCCAGCGAGCGAGGGATGAACACTGAAGCTTTCTTT | CASERGMNTEAFF
NA | TRBJ1-3 | NA | TRBV4-1 | TGCGCCAGCACCCAGATTGGAGGTAGCTCTGGAAACACCATATATTTT | CASTQIGGSSGNTIYF
NA | TRBJ1-3 | NA | TRBV27 | TGTGCCAGCAGATTAACAGGCGACTCTGGAAACACCATATATTTT | CASRLTGDSGNTIYF
NA | TRBJ1-1 | NA | TRBV16 | TGTGCCAGCAGCCAACTTACAGTCGAAGCTTTCTTT | CASSQLTVEAFF
NA | TRBJ2-3 | NA | TRBV6-4 | TGTGCCAGCGCTAAGGTGGAGTCTGCAGATACGCAGTATTTT | CASAKVESADTQYF
TRBD1 | TRBJ2-7 | few | TRBV6-6 | TGTGCCAGCAGCCCCAGACAGGGGGCCGCCTACGAGCAGTACTTC | CASSPRQGAAYEQYF
NA | TRBJ2-1 | NA | TRBV4-3 | TGCGCCAGCAGCCAAGAAAAAGGACTTTACAATGAGCAGTTCTTC | CASSQEKGLYNEQFF
NA | TRBJ1-1 | NA | TRBV6-5 | TGTGCCAGCAGTTACGTTCCGGGGGAGAACACTGAAGCTTTCTTT | CASSYVPGENTEAFF
NA | TRBJ2-2 | NA | TRBV9 | TGTGCCAGCAGCGTAGTCCAGTTGAACACCGGGGAGCTGTTTTTT | CASSVVQLNTGELFF
NA | TRBJ1-1 | few | TRBV5-1 | TGCGCCAGCAGGTCGACAGGGAACACTGAAGCTTTCTTT | CASRSTGNTEAFF
NA | TRBJ2-7 | NA | TRBV27 | TGTGCCAGCTCCTGGGAGAAGGATTACGAGCAGTACTTC | CASSWEKDYEQYF
TRBD1 | TRBJ2-5 | NA | TRBV29-1 | TGCAGCGTTTCAGGGGGCAATTCTGGAGGAGAGACCCAGTACTTC | CSVSGGNSGGETQYF
TRBD1 | TRBJ2-7 | NA | TRBV9 | TGTGCCAGCGGGGGACAGGGTTATCGGGACGAGCAGTACTTC | CASGGQGYRDEQYF
TRBD1 | TRBJ1-2 | NA | TRBV6-5 | TGTGCCAGCAGTGAGTCCGGGACAGGGAATGGCTACACCTTC | CASSESGTGNGYTF
TRBD1 | TRBJ1-6 | NA | TRBV6-4 | TGTGCCAGCAGTGGACAGGGGAATTCACCCCTCCACTTT | CASSGQGNSPLHF
NA | TRBJ1-2 | few | TRBV28 | TGTGCCAGCAGTTTATCCAGGGAATGGGGCTACACCTTC | CASSLSREWGYTF
TRBD2 | TRBJ2-5 | NA | TRBV10-3 | TGTGCCATCAGTGAGACTAGCGGGTTGGGGAAGTGGGAGACCCAGTACTTC | CAISETSGLGKWETQYF
NA | TRBJ2-2 | once | TRBV7-9 | TGTGCCAGCAGCGCCGGGACTTCTGAAACCGGGGAGCTGTTTTTT | CASSAGTSETGELFF
NA | TRBJ2-3 | few | TRBV27 | TGTGCCAGCAGTTTTTCTAGCACAGATACGCAGTATTTT | CASSFSSTDTQYF
TRBD2 | TRBJ2-7 | NA | TRBV9 | TGTGCCAGCGTCTACCGAGACCTCGACGGGCAACTGGGACTAGCGGGAGTACCCTACGAGCAGTACTTC | CASVYRDLDGQLGLAGVPYEQYF
TRBD1 | TRBJ2-5 | NA | TRBV30 | TGTGCCTGGAACCTAGGGACAGGGGTGGTGATTGGTGCGGAGACCCAGTACTTC | CAWNLGTGVVIGAETQYF
TRBD1 | TRBJ2-6 | NA | TRBV6-5 | TGTGCCAGCAGTTTAACCTTGCCGCACAGGGGAAACGTCCTGACTTTC | CASSLTLPHRGNVLTF